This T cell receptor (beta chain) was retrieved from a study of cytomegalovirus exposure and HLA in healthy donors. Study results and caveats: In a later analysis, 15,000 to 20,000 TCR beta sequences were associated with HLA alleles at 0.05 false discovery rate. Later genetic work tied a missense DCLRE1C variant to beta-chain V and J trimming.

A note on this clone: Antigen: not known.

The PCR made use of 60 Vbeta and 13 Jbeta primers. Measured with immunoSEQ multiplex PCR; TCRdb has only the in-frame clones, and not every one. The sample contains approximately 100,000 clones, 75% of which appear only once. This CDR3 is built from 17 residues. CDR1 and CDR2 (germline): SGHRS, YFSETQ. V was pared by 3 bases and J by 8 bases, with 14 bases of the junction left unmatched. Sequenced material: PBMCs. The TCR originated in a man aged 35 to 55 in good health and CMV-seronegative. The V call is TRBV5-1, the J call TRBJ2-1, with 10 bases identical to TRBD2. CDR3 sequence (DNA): TGCGCCAGCAGCTCTACCGCAAGCGGGGGGGCCGTAGATGAGCAGTTCTTC. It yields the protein CASSSTASGGAVDEQFF. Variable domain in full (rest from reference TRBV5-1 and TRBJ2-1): KAGVTQTPRYLIKTRGQQVTLSCSPISGHRSVSWYQQTPGQGLQFLFEYFSETQRNKGNFPGRFSGRQFSNSRSEMNVSTLELGDSALYLCASSSTASGGAVDEQFFGPGTRLTVL.